The clone carrying this T cell receptor beta chain showed up just once. Its antigen is not identified. Only in-frame clones appear in the TCRdb table, and some are missing; sequencing was by immunoSEQ multiplex PCR. The profile shows under 40,000 clones, over 60% of them singletons. This entry is derived from a study of OX40 agonist ivuxolimab in advanced cancers. Study information: Partial responses were achieved by three patients, one with hepatocellular carcinoma and two with cutaneous melanoma. Study-level points and caveats: On average, CD8+ T cells had more expanded clones than CD4+. At 0.1 to 3.0 mg/kg and by week 6, clonal expansion occurred in CD4+ and CD8+ blood T cells.

V shed 5 bases and J 4 bases; nucleotides not matched to a gene: 7. Per the germline V gene, CDR1 is MNHEY and CDR2 is SMNVEV (reference sequence). The CDR3 length is 15 residues. This clonotype was obtained from an adult with an advanced solid tumor such as melanoma, head and neck, liver or kidney cancer. The source material was CD4+ or CD8+ T cells sorted from blood, sampled in a trial of the OX40 agonist ivuxolimab. The genes are TRBV27 and TRBJ1-2, with 10 bases lining up with TRBD1. The CDR3 loop reads CASSLAGTGAYGYTF. The CDR3 DNA sequence: TGTGCCAGCAGTCTAGCCGGGACAGGGGCCTATGGCTACACCTTC.